Listed here are 7 T cell receptor beta chains from one sample, sequenced in a study of CD8 T cells in ankylosing spondylitis. TCRdb redid the calling of the 5' RACE reads with MiXCR, one entry per CDR3 protein. The sample has hundreds of thousands of distinct CDR3 sequences, 20% seen once. Sequenced: blood, either unsorted or a sorted T cell fraction (not recorded which). The receptors stem from a male donor with ankylosing spondylitis or in good health (not recorded which).

This clonotype was seen more than once but under ten times. The chain employs TRBV12-3 or TRBV12-4 and TRBJ1-5, with no clear D. Trimming left V 5 bases short and J 4 bases short, with 12 bases between. The CDR3 runs 14 residues. The CDR3, as DNA: TGTGCCAGCAGTGATCACGGGTTTAATCAGCCCCAGCATTTT. It yields the protein CASSDHGFNQPQHF.

This clonotype was detected only a few times. The chain employs TRBV6-1 and TRBJ2-7; D is possibly TRBD1 (6 bases). V lost 7 bases and J 0 bases, leaving 19 bases between the germline ends. CDR3 length equals 16 residues. Per the germline V gene, CDR1 is MNHNS and CDR2 is SASEGT. CDR3 sequence (DNA): TGTGCCAGCACGGACGTCCGGGACACCTACTCCTACGAGCAGTACTTC. Its translation: CASTDVRDTYSYEQYF.

This clonotype has only a few counts. The chain uses TRBV7-9 and TRBJ1-2; no definite D call. CDR3 length: 13 amino acids. Trimming pared 6 bases from V and 1 base from J, leaving 9 bases between. Germline V lookup: CDR1 SEHNR, CDR2 FQNEAQ (reference sequence). CDR3 nucleotide sequence: TGTGCCAGCAGTCCCGGACTTAACTATGGCTACACCTTC. It is translated as CASSPGLNYGYTF. The full variable domain, in which reference TRBV7-9 and TRBJ1-2 provide the parts outside the CDR3, is DTGVSQNPRHKITKRGQNVTFRCDPISEHNRLYWYRQTLGQGPEFLTYFQNEAQLEKSRLLSDRFSAERPKGSFSTLEIQRTEQGDSAMYLCASSPGLNYGYTFGSGTRLTVV.

This clonotype occurred a few times. V is TRBV9 and J is TRBJ2-6; no definite D call. CDR1 and CDR2 (germline): SGDLS, YYNGEE. With 0 bases removed from V and 3 bases from J, the gap between germline ends came to 16 bases. CDR3 size: 18 residues. The CDR3 DNA sequence: TGTGCCAGCAGCGTAGACCCAGAAAGGGTCGGTGGGGCCAACGTCCTGACTTTC. It yields the protein CASSVDPERVGGANVLTF.

The V and J genes are TRBV10-3 and TRBJ2-7; TRBD2 is a possible D gene (5 bases). Germline V gene lookup returns CDR1 ENHRY and CDR2 SYGVKD. CDR3 length equals 14 residues. Trimming removed 3 bases at V and 3 bases at J, with 12 bases between. CDR3 in amino acids: CAISDREWNYEQYF. The DNA of the CDR3 is TGTGCCATCAGTGATAGGGAGTGGAACTACGAGCAGTACTTC.

The chain recombines TRBV5-1 with TRBJ2-3; D possibly corresponds to TRBD2 (6 bases). In germline, CDR1 is SGHRS, CDR2 YFSETQ. CDR3 length: 15 amino acids. Trimming removed 4 bases from V and 5 bases from J, with 17 bases in between. CDR3 sequence reads: CASSVGLLRRDTQYF. CDR3 coding DNA: TGCGCCAGCAGCGTAGGACTACTCCGCAGAGATACGCAGTATTTT.

This rearrangement joins TRBV9 to TRBJ1-2; D unclear. The V end lost 0 bases, the J end lost 0 bases, and 12 bases lay between the germline ends. CDR3 length equals 16 residues. Germline lookup yields CDR1 SGDLS and CDR2 YYNGEE. CDR3 DNA: TGTGCCAGCAGCGTAGTGTCGAGTGTAGCTAACTATGGCTACACCTTC. It is translated as CASSVVSSVANYGYTF. Based on the CDR3 plus reference TRBV9 and TRBJ1-2, the full variable domain is DSGVTQTPKHLITATGQRVTLRCSPRSGDLSVYWYQQSLDQGLQFLIQYYNGEERAKGNILERFSAQQFPDLHSELNLSSLELGDSALYFCASSVVSSVANYGYTFGSGTRLTVV.